This entry features one T cell receptor beta chain sequence. The source of the sample is a study of blood T cell repertoires in COVID-19. Study at large: Some COVID-19 samples were acute and others convalescent; all came from the United States, Italy and Spain. In each case, the material was cDNA or gDNA derived from T cells, B-cell-depleted T cells, or PBMCs.

In the original workflow: Nucleated cell counts were estimated from reference gene primer amplification. The repertoire was sequenced with immunoSEQ multiplex PCR; TCRdb's copy has only in-frame clones and lacks some. V and J calls plus clone size are reproduced from that table; the DNA served to infer D and trimming. The data show roughly 150,000 clones, around nine tenths seen once. V gave up 4 bases and J gave up 4 bases; unmatched junction bases: 0. CDR3 size: 13 residues. The germline V gene encodes CDR1 SGHVS and CDR2 FNYEAQ. The clonotype comes from a man in his sixties with active or convalescent COVID-19. The sequencing sample was made of peripheral blood. The chain is built from TRBV7-6 and TRBJ1-1; 10 nucleotides line up with TRBD1. The CDR3 bases are TGTGCCAGCAGCTGGACAGGGGGCACTGAAGCTTTCTTT. Translation: CASSWTGGTEAFF. Looking up the rest from reference TRBV7-6 and TRBJ1-1 gives the full variable domain: GAGVSQSPRYKVTKRGQDVALRCDPISGHVSLYWYRQALGQGPEFLTYFNYEAQQDKSGLPNDRFSAERPEGSISTLTIQRTEQRDSAMYRCASSWTGGTEAFFGQGTRLTVV.